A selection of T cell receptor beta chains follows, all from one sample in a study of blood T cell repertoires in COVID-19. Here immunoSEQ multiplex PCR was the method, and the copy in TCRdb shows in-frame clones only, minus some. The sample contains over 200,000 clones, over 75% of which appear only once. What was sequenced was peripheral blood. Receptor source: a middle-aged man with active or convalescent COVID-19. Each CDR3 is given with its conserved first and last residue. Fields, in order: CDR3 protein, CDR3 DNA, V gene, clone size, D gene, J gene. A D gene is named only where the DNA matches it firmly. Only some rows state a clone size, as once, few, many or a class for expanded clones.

CASSFGQGAFF,TGTGCCAGCAGTTTCGGACAGGGGGCTTTCTTT,TRBV28,NA,TRBD1,TRBJ1-1
CASSKDRGYNEQFF,TGTGCCAGTAGTAAGGACAGGGGCTATAATGAGCAGTTCTTC,TRBV19,NA,TRBD1,TRBJ2-1
CASSQGGVGTDTQYF,TGCGCCAGCAGCCAAGGGGGGGTGGGCACAGATACGCAGTATTTT,TRBV4-1,NA,NA,TRBJ2-3
CASRYQRTAHEAFF,TGTGCCAGCAGATACCAAAGGACAGCTCATGAAGCTTTCTTT,TRBV28,few,NA,TRBJ1-1
CAITETGNNSPLHF,TGTGCCATTACCGAGACAGGGAATAATTCACCCCTCCACTTT,TRBV10-3,NA,TRBD1,TRBJ1-6
CASSVTGHASYEQYF,TGTGCCAGCAGCGTAACGGGACACGCGTCCTACGAGCAGTACTTC,TRBV11-2,NA,NA,TRBJ2-7
CASSFGGSGGNTIYF,TGTGCCAGCAGTTTTGGGGGCTCGGGAGGAAACACCATATATTTT,TRBV27,once,NA,TRBJ1-3
CASSSLPGDYEQYF,TGCGCCAGCAGCTCACTACCGGGGGACTACGAGCAGTACTTC,TRBV5-1,NA,NA,TRBJ2-7
CASSSPVGHSSYNEQFF,TGTGCCAGCAGCTCACCCGTCGGTCACAGCTCCTACAATGAGCAGTTCTTC,TRBV7-9,NA,NA,TRBJ2-1
CASSLLPQGPGYEQYF,TGTGCCAGCAGTTTACTACCCCAGGGGCCGGGGTACGAGCAGTACTTC,TRBV28,once,NA,TRBJ2-7
CASSPGTDDYNSPLHF,TGCGCCAGCAGCCCAGGGACAGATGATTATAATTCACCCCTCCACTTT,TRBV5-1,NA,TRBD1,TRBJ1-6
CASVGDFYNEQFF,TGTGCCAGCGTTGGGGACTTCTACAATGAGCAGTTCTTC,TRBV27,once,NA,TRBJ2-1
CASSSPQITSHNEQFF,TGTGCCAGCAGCTCCCCGCAGATCACGTCCCACAATGAGCAGTTCTTC,TRBV7-8,NA,NA,TRBJ2-1
CASSLGQVSAQHF,TGTGCCAGCAGTTTGGGACAGGTATCAGCCCAGCATTTT,TRBV27,NA,TRBD1,TRBJ1-5
CASSLGLADTQYF,TGTGCCAGTAGCCTTGGACTTGCAGATACGCAGTATTTT,TRBV19,NA,NA,TRBJ2-3
CASSFEGNQPQHF,TGTGCCAGCAGCTTCGAGGGCAATCAGCCCCAGCATTTT,TRBV5-8,NA,NA,TRBJ1-5
CASSQDQGASANYGYTF,TGTGCCAGCAGCCAAGATCAGGGGGCCTCAGCTAACTATGGCTACACCTTC,TRBV3-1/TRBV3-2,NA,TRBD1,TRBJ1-2
CASSLDSGPYNEQFF,TGTGCCAGCAGCTTAGATAGCGGGCCCTACAATGAGCAGTTCTTC,TRBV7-6,NA,TRBD2,TRBJ2-1
CASRLAEDEQFF,TGTGCCAGTAGGCTAGCGGAAGATGAGCAGTTCTTC,TRBV19,once,TRBD2,TRBJ2-1
CASSSLTGYGTQYF,TGTGCCAGCAGTTCCCTGACAGGGTACGGGACCCAGTACTTC,TRBV28,NA,TRBD1,TRBJ2-5
CASSHPSGTGGSGELFF,TGCGCCAGCAGCCACCCCAGCGGGACAGGGGGATCCGGGGAGCTGTTTTTT,TRBV4-1,NA,TRBD1,TRBJ2-2
CASSPYTGDLYGYTF,TGTGCCAGCTCACCATACACAGGAGACCTCTATGGCTACACCTTC,TRBV18,NA,NA,TRBJ1-2
CASSLNGQGNTEAFF,TGTGCCAGCTCACTCAACGGACAGGGAAACACTGAAGCTTTCTTT,TRBV18,NA,TRBD1,TRBJ1-1
CASSYSPGTGNEKLFF,TGTGCCAGCAGTTACTCACCCGGGACAGGGAATGAAAAACTGTTTTTT,TRBV6-6,NA,TRBD1,TRBJ1-4
CASSVGLAEQETQYF,TGTGCCAGCAGTGTAGGGCTAGCGGAGCAAGAGACCCAGTACTTC,TRBV2,NA,TRBD2,TRBJ2-5
CASSPKDRTYEQYF,TGTGCCAGCTCACCGAAGGACAGAACCTACGAGCAGTACTTC,TRBV18,NA,NA,TRBJ2-7
CASSLSTEAFF,TGTGCCAGCAGTTTGAGCACTGAAGCTTTCTTT,TRBV28,NA,NA,TRBJ1-1
CASSSGQGLNTEAFF,TGCGCCAGCAGCTCCGGACAGGGGCTGAACACTGAAGCTTTCTTT,TRBV5-1,NA,TRBD1,TRBJ1-1
CASSLVPRQGDTQYF,TGTGCCAGCAGCTTAGTTCCGCGGCAGGGAGATACGCAGTATTTT,TRBV7-8,NA,NA,TRBJ2-3
CASSFGNSPLHF,TGTGCCAGCAGTTTCGGTAATTCACCCCTCCACTTT,TRBV28,NA,NA,TRBJ1-6
CASRPGDRVGYGYTF,TGTGCCAGCAGACCAGGGGACAGGGTCGGCTATGGCTACACCTTC,TRBV28,NA,TRBD1,TRBJ1-2
CASSSTYEQYF,TGCGCCAGCAGCTCAACATACGAGCAGTACTTC,TRBV5-1,NA,NA,TRBJ2-7
CATSAGQPSGGEGEQFF,TGTGCCACCAGCGCCGGGCAGCCTAGCGGGGGGGAAGGTGAGCAGTTCTTC,TRBV15,NA,TRBD2,TRBJ2-1
CASRQMGQGNYGYTF,TGTGCCAGCAGACAAATGGGACAGGGGAACTATGGCTACACCTTC,TRBV6-5,once,TRBD1,TRBJ1-2
CASSLSGGAYEQYF,TGCGCCAGCAGCTTGTCCGGGGGGGCTTACGAGCAGTACTTC,TRBV5-1,NA,TRBD2,TRBJ2-7
CASSIVGRDQPQHF,TGTGCCAGTAGTATAGTGGGGAGAGATCAGCCCCAGCATTTT,TRBV19,NA,NA,TRBJ1-5
CASSVPGGGEKLFF,TGTGCCAGCAGTGTCCCAGGGGGCGGGGAAAAACTGTTTTTT,TRBV25-1,few,TRBD1,TRBJ1-4
CASSLDWGGADEQYF,TGTGCCAGCAGCTTAGATTGGGGGGGGGCGGACGAGCAGTACTTC,TRBV11-2,NA,NA,TRBJ2-7
CASLRVNTGELFF,TGCGCCAGCCTCAGGGTAAACACCGGGGAGCTGTTTTTT,TRBV4-1,NA,NA,TRBJ2-2
CASSDHSKSYNEQFF,TGTGCCAGCAGTGACCACTCGAAATCCTACAATGAGCAGTTCTTC,TRBV25-1,NA,NA,TRBJ2-1
CASSTRGGDGVPYEQYF,TGTGCCAGCAGTACCCGTGGGGGGGACGGGGTCCCCTACGAGCAGTACTTC,TRBV25-1,NA,TRBD2,TRBJ2-7
CASSEGGSQYF,TGTGCCAGCAGTGAGGGAGGGTCGCAGTATTTT,TRBV6-1,many,TRBD2,TRBJ2-3
CASSRAGTANEKLFF,TGTGCCAGCAGCCGCGCCGGGACAGCCAATGAAAAACTGTTTTTT,TRBV28,NA,TRBD1,TRBJ1-4